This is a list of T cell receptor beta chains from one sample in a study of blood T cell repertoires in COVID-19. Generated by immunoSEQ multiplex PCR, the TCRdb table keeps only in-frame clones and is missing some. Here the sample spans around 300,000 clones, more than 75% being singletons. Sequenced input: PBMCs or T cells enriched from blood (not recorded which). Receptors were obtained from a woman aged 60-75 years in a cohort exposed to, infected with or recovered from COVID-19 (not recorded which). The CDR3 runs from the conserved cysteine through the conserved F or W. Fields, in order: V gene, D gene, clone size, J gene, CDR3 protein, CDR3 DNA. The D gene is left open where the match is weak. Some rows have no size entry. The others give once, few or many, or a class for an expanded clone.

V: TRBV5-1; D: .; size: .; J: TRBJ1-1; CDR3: CASSLGQPNTEAFF; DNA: TGCGCCAGCAGCTTGGGACAGCCGAACACTGAAGCTTTCTTT
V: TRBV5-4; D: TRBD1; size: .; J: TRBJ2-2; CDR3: CASNPGQVGTGELFF; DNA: TGTGCCAGCAACCCGGGACAGGTCGGCACCGGGGAGCTGTTTTTT
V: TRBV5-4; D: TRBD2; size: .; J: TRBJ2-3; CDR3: CASSPWTSADTQYF; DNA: TGTGCCAGCAGCCCCTGGACTAGCGCAGATACGCAGTATTTT
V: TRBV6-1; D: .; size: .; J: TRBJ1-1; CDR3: CASSVVRDIWSRDTEAFF; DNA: TGTGCCAGCAGTGTAGTTCGGGACATATGGAGCAGGGACACTGAAGCTTTCTTT
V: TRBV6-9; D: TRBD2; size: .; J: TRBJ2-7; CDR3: CASSYPSGTSGYEQYF; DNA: TGTGCCAGCAGTTACCCCTCCGGGACTAGCGGCTACGAGCAGTACTTC
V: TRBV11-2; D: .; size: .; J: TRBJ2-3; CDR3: CASSHHQAGGTDTQYF; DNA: TGTGCCAGCAGCCACCACCAGGCAGGGGGCACAGATACGCAGTATTTT
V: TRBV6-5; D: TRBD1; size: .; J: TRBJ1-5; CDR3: CASSYSGGRGQPQHF; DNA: TGTGCCAGCAGTTACTCAGGGGGCAGAGGGCAGCCCCAGCATTTT
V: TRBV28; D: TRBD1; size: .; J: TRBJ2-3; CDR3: CASSLWAGTGGPDTQYF; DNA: TGTGCCAGCAGTTTATGGGCCGGGACAGGGGGCCCAGATACGCAGTATTTT
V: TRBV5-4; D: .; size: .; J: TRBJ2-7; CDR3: CASSLGTPTYEQYF; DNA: TGTGCCAGCAGCTTGGGGACACCAACCTACGAGCAGTACTTC
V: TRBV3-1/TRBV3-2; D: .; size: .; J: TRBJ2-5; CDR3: CASSQDKGVWEIGLPIVETQYF; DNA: TGTGCCAGCAGCCAAGATAAGGGGGTTTGGGAAATAGGACTGCCGATCGTCGAGACCCAGTACTTC
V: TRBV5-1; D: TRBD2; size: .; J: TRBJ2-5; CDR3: CASSFGPSGFQETQYF; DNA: TGCGCCAGCAGCTTTGGCCCTAGCGGGTTTCAAGAGACCCAGTACTTC
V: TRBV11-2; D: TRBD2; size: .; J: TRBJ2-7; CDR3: CASSSHPGLAGAYEQYF; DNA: TGTGCCAGCAGCTCACATCCCGGACTAGCGGGAGCCTACGAGCAGTACTTC
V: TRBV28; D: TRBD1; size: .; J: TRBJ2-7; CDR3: CASSSKTVNRGPSYEQYF; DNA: TGTGCCAGCAGCTCGAAAACGGTGAACAGGGGACCCTCCTACGAGCAGTACTTC
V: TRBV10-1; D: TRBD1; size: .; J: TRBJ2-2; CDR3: CASRGQGDTGELFF; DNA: TGCGCCAGCAGGGGACAGGGGGACACCGGGGAGCTGTTTTTT
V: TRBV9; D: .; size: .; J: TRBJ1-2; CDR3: CASSVGPAQPLNTF; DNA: TGTGCCAGCAGCGTAGGCCCCGCACAACCCCTCAACACCTTC
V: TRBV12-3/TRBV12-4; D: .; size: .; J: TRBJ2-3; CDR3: CATRLVQTDTQYF; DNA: TGTGCCACCAGACTAGTACAAACGGATACGCAGTATTTT
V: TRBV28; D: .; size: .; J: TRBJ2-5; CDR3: CASSLTGPQYF; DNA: TGTGCCAGCAGTTTGACAGGACCCCAGTACTTC
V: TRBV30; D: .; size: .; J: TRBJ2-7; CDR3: CARTGDSYEQYF; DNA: TGTGCTCGTACAGGGGACTCATACGAGCAGTACTTC
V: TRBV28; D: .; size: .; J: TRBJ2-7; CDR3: CASSLAATSSYEQYF; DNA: TGTGCCAGCAGTTTAGCAGCCACTAGCTCCTACGAGCAGTACTTC
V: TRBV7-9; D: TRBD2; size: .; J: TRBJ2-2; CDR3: CASSPRGSEGTGELFF; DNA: TGTGCCAGCAGCCCCCGCGGGAGTGAGGGCACCGGGGAGCTGTTTTTT
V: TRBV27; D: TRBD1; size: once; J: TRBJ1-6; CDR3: CASSFRGVNSPLHF; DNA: TGTGCCAGCAGTTTCAGGGGGGTTAATTCACCCCTCCACTTT
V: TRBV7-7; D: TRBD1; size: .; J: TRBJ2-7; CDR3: CASSPRTGHYEQYF; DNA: TGTGCTAGCAGCCCGCGGACAGGGCACTACGAGCAGTACTTC
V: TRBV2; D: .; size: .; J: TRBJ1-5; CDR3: CASTLGNQPQHF; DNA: TGTGCCAGCACCTTAGGCAATCAGCCCCAGCATTTT
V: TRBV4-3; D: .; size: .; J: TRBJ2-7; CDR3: CASSQEIRGEQYF; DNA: TGCGCCAGCAGCCAAGAAATCAGGGGCGAGCAGTACTTC
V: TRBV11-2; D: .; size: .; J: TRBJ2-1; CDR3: CASSLLSSYNEQFF; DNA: TGTGCCAGCAGCTTACTGAGCTCCTACAATGAGCAGTTCTTC
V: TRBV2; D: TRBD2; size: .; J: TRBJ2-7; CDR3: CASSELAGVGEQYF; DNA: TGTGCCAGCAGTGAATTAGCGGGAGTCGGCGAGCAGTACTTC
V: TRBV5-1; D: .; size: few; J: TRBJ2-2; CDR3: CASSLRDSATGELFF; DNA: TGCGCCAGCAGCCTCCGGGACTCGGCCACCGGGGAGCTGTTTTTT
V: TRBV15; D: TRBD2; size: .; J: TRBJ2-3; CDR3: CATSSRGRDTQYF; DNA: TGTGCCACCAGCTCTCGCGGGAGGGATACGCAGTATTTT
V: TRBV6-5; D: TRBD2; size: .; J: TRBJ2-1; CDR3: CASISGMNNEQFF; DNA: TGTGCCAGCATAAGCGGGATGAACAATGAGCAGTTCTTC
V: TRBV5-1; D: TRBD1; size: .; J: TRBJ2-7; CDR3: CASSLRQGFHEQYF; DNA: TGCGCCAGCAGCTTGAGACAGGGGTTCCACGAGCAGTACTTC
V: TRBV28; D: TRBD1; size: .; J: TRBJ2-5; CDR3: CASSLQGALRETQYF; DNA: TGTGCCAGCAGCCTACAGGGGGCGCTACGGGAGACCCAGTACTTC
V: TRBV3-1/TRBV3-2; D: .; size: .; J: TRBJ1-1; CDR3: CASSETPMNTEAFF; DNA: TGTGCCAGCAGCGAGACACCGATGAACACTGAAGCTTTCTTT
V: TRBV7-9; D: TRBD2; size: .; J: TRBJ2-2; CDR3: CASSPQGLAGETGELFF; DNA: TGTGCCAGCAGCCCCCAGGGACTAGCGGGAGAGACCGGGGAGCTGTTTTTT
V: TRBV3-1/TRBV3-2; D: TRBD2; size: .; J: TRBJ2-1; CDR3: CASSPLAGGGNEQFF; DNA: TGTGCCAGCAGCCCTTTAGCGGGAGGGGGAAATGAGCAGTTCTTC
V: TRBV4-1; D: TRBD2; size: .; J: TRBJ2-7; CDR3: CASSPGTSGYSYEQYF; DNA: TGCGCCAGCAGCCCGGGGACTAGCGGATATTCCTACGAGCAGTACTTC